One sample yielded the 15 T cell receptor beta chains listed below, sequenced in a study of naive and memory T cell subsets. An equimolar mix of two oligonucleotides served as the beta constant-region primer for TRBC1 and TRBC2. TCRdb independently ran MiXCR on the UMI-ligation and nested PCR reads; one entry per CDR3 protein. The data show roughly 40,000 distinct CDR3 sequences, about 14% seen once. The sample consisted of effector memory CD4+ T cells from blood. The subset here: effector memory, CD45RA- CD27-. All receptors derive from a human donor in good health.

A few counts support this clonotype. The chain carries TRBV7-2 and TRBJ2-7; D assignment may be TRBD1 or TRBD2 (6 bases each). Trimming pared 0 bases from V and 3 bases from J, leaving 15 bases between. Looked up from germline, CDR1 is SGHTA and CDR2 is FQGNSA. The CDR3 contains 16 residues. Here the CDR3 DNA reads TGTGCCAGCAGCTTAGCAGGGGGAGCGGGTCTCTACGAGCAGTACTTC. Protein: CASSLAGGAGLYEQYF.

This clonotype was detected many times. This chain's CDR3 is CSASWGSSPLHF. CDR3 coding DNA: TGCAGTGCTAGCTGGGGATCTTCACCCCTCCACTTT. The chain uses TRBV20-1 and TRBJ1-6; no reliable D call. Germline assignment: CDR1 DFQATT and CDR2 SNEGSKA (reference sequence). Between the trimmed V and J ends, which lost 3 bases and 9 bases, there was a span of 9 bases. The CDR3 has 12 residues.

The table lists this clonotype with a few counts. The CDR3 reads CAWDLGRGYTF. DNA for the CDR3: TGTGCCTGGGACCTGGGTCGGGGCTACACCTTC. The chain employs TRBV30 and TRBJ1-2, with unresolved D. The ends were cut back, 5 bases at V and 8 bases at J, with 12 bases in the middle. The CDR3 spans 11 residues. Germline V gene lookup returns CDR1 GTSNPN and CDR2 SVGIG (reference sequence).

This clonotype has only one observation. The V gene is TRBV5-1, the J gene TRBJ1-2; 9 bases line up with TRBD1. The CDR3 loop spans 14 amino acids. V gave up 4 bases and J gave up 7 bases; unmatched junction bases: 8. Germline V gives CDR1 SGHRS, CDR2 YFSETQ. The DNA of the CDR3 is TGCGCCAGCAGCACGGGACAGGGTGGTTTTGGCTACACCTTC. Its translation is CASSTGQGGFGYTF. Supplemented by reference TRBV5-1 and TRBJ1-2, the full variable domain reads KAGVTQTPRYLIKTRGQQVTLSCSPISGHRSVSWYQQTPGQGLQFLFEYFSETQRNKGNFPGRFSGRQFSNSRSEMNVSTLELGDSALYLCASSTGQGGFGYTFGSGTRLTVV.

CDR3 loop: CASTLVRGQGYTF. The CDR3, as DNA: TGTGCCAGCACCCTGGTCAGGGGGCAAGGCTACACCTTC. This chain connects TRBV5-4 to TRBJ1-2; TRBD1 agrees at 8 bases. This CDR3 contains 13 residues. The ends lost 6 bases at V and 8 bases at J; junction bases unmatched: 9. Germline V gene sequence: CDR1 SGHNT, CDR2 YYREEE (reference sequence).

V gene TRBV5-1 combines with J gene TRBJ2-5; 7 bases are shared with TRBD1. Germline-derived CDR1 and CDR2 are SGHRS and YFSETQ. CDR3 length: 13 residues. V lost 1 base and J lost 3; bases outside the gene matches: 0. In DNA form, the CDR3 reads TGCGCCAGCAGCTTGACAGGGGAAGAGACCCAGTACTTC. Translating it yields CASSLTGEETQYF.

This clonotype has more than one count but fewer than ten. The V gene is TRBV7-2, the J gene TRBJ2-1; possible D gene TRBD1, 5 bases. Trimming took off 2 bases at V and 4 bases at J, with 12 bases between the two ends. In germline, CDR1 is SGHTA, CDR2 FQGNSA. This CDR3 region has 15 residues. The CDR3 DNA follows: TGTGCCAGCAGCTTACGTTTGGACAAGTACAATGAGCAGTTCTTC. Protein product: CASSLRLDKYNEQFF. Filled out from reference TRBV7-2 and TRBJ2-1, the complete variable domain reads GAGVSQSPSNKVTEKGKDVELRCDPISGHTALYWYRQSLGQGLEFLIYFQGNSAPDKSGLPSDRFSAERTGGSVSTLTIQRTQQEDSAVYLCASSLRLDKYNEQFFGPGTRLTVL.

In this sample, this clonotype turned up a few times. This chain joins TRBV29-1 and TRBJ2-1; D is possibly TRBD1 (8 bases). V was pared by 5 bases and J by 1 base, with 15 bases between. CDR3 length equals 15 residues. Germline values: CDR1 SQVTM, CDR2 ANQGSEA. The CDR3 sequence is CSVLGGDRSYNEQFF. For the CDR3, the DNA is TGCAGCGTTTTGGGGGGGGACAGGTCCTACAATGAGCAGTTCTTC.

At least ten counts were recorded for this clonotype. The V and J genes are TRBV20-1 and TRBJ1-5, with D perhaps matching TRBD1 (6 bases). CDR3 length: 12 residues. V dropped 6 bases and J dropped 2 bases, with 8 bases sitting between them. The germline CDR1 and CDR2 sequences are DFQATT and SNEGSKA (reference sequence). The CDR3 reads CSAGGGNQPQHF. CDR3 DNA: TGCAGTGCCGGGGGCGGCAATCAGCCCCAGCATTTT.

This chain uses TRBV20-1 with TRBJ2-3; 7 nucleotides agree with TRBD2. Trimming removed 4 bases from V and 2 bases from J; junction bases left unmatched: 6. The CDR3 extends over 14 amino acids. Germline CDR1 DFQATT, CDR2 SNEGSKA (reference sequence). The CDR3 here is CSANLAGVTDTQYF. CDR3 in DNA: TGCAGTGCTAATTTGGCGGGGGTCACAGATACGCAGTATTTT.

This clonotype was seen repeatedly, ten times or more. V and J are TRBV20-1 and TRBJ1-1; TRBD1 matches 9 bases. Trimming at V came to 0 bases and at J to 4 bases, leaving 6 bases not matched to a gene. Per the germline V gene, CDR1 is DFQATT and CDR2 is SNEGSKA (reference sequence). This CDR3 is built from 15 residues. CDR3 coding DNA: TGCAGTGCTAGAGATCCCTCGACAGGGGGCACTGAAGCTTTCTTT. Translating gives CSARDPSTGGTEAFF.

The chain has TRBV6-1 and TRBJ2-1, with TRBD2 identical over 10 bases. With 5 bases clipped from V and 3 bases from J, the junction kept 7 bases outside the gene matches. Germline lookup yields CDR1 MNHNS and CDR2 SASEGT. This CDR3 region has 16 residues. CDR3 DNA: TGTGCCAGCAGTCTAACTAGCGGGAAAAACTACAATGAGCAGTTCTTC. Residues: CASSLTSGKNYNEQFF.

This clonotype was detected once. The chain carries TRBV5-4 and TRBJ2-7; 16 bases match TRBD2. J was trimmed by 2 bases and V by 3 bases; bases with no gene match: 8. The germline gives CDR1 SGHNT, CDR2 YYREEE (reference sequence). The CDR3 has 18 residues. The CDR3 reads CASSSGTSGRVGPYEQYF. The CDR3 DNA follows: TGTGCCAGCAGCTCCGGGACTAGCGGGAGGGTAGGCCCCTACGAGCAGTACTTC.

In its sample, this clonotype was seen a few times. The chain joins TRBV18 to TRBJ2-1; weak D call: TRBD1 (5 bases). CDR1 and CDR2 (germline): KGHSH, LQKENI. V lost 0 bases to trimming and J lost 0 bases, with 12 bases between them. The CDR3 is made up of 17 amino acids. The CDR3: CASSPPSGSSSYNEQFF. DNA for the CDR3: TGTGCCAGCTCACCACCTTCAGGGTCGAGCTCCTACAATGAGCAGTTCTTC. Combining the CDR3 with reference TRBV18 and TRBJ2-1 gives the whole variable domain NAGVMQNPRHLVRRRGQEARLRCSPMKGHSHVYWYRQLPEEGLKFMVYLQKENIIDESGMPKERFSAEFPKEGPSILRIQQVVRGDSAAYFCASSPPSGSSSYNEQFFGPGTRLTVL.

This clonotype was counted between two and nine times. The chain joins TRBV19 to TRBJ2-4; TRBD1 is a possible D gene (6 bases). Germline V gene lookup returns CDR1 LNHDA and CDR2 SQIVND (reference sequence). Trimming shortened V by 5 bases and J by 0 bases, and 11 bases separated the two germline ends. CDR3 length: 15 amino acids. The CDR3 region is CASSSTGTAKNIQYF. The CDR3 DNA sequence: TGTGCCAGTAGTTCGACAGGCACAGCCAAAAACATTCAGTACTTC.